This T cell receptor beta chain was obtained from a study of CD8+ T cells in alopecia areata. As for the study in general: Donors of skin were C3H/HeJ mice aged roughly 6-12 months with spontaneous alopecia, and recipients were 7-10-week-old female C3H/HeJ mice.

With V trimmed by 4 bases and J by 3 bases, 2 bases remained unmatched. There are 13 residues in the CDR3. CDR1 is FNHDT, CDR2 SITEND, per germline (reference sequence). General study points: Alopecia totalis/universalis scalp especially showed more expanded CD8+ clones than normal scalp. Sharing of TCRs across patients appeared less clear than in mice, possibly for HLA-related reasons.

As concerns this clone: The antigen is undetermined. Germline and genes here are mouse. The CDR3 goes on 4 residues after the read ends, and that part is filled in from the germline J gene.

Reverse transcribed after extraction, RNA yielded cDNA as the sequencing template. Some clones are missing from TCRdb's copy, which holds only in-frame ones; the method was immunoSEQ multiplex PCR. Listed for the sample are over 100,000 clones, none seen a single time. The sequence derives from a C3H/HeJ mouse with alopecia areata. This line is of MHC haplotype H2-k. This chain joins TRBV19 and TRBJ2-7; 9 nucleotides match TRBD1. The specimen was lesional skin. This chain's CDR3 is CASSGDRVYEQYF. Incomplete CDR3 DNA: TGTGCCAGCAGTGGGGACAGGGTCTAT. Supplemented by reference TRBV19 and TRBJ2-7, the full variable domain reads GGIITQTPKFLIGQEGQKLTLKCQQNFNHDTMYWYRQDSGKGLRLIYYSITENDLQKGDLSEGYDASREKKSSFSLTVTSAQKNEMAVFLCASSGDRVYEQYFGPGTRLTVL.